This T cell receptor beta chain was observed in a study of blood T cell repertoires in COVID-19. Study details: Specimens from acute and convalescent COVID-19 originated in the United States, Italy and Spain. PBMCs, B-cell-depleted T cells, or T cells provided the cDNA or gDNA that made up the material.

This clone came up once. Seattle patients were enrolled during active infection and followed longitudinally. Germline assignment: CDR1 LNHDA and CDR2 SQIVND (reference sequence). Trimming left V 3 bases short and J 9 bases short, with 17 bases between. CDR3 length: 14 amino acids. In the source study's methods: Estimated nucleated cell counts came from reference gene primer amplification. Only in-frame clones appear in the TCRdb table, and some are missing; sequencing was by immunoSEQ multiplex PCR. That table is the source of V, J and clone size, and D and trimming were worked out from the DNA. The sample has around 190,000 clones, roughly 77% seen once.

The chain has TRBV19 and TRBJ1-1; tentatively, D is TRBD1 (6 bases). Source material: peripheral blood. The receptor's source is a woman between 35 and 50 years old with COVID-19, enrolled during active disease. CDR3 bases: TGTGCCAGTAGTATGAGCCCAGGGGCGCCCCAAGCTTTCTTT. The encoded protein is CASSMSPGAPQAFF.